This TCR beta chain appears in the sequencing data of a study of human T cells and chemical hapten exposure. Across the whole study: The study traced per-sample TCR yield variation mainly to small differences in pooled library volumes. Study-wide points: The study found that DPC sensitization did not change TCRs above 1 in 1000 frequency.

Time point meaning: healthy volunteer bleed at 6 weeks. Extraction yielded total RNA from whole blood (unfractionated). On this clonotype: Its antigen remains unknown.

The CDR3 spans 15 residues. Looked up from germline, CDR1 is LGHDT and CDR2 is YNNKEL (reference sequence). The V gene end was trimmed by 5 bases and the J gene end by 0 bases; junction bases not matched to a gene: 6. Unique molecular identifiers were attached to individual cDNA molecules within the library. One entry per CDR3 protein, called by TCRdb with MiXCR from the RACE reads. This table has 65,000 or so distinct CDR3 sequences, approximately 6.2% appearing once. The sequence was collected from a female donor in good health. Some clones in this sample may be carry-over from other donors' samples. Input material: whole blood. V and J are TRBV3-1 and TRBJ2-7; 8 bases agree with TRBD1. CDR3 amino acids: CASSDRTGRSYEQYF. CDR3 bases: TGTGCCAGCAGCGATCGGACAGGGCGCTCCTACGAGCAGTACTTC.